The subject of this entry is one TCR beta chain. The antigen it binds to is not known. No qualities accompany the bases; no much larger clone lies one base away. Samples from volunteer blood donors who had recovered from COVID-19 were contributed by a second Seattle source. Each collaborating institution followed its own protocols to collect whole blood in K2EDTA tubes. For TCRbeta analysis, collaborators shipped samples as frozen whole blood, isolated PBMCs, or DNA extracted from either of those sample types. TCRbeta CDR3 regions were amplified from genomic DNA using the immunoSEQ Assay, a bias-controlled multiplex PCR. The study's own analysis went as follows. The number of nucleated cells in each sample was estimated by amplification of reference gene primers within the assay. Sequence reads were collapsed and filtered to measure the absolute abundance of every unique TCRbeta CDR3 rearrangement. Productive Simpson clonality was computed per sample as the square root of Simpson's diversity index over productive rearrangements. Entries here come from immuneACCESS through TCRdb and include only in-frame sequences with V and J called. Some clones fail to appear in such tables; in the studies checked, an unresolved V gene covers under half of the shortfall, and the cause of the remainder is unknown. V and J calls and clone size are those listed in that table; D and trimming were worked out from the DNA. The sample table lists under 150,000 clones, around nine tenths of them with a count of one. Over 6.5% of the sample is taken by the ten largest.

The data stem from a study of blood T cell repertoires in COVID-19 (dated by TCRdb to about 2020). In the study overall: Samples from collaborators originated in the United States, Italy and Spain and spanned both the acute and convalescent phases of COVID-19. The prospective study material was composed of cDNA or gDNA derived from T cells, B-cell-depleted T cells, or PBMCs. Deeply sampled blood TCRbeta repertoires from subjects exposed to, actively infected with, or recovered from COVID-19 were included in the dataset. The repertoires were released in a freely available public database intended as a resource for research on the immune response to SARS-CoV-2. The samples were drawn from the first 160 participants of the ongoing ImmuneRACE study and from 950 to 1,500 subjects provided by 6 global collaborators. A de-identified subject ID, COVID-19 status, age in years and sex were almost always included in the sample metadata. Where available, HLA class I and class II types were taken from metadata supplied by the sample provider and were not determined by assay-based typing.

From the germline V gene, CDR1 is SGHTA and CDR2 is FQGNSA. The CDR3 contains 15 residues, cysteine and phenylalanine counted. Only the CDR3 portion is preserved as DNA: 45 bases, with reading frame beginning at the first base. At the junction V is shortened by 6 bases and J by 4 bases, with 16 bases in between. What the study reported, not specific to this receptor: Clinical and demographic metadata were provided uncurated, with the amount varying by source and participant.

Sequenced input: peripheral blood. The clonotype was recovered from a woman in her 70s who had recovered from COVID-19. The rearranged chain carries TRBV7-2 and TRBJ1-3; TRBD1 is perhaps the D gene, given 5 matching bases. The base sequence is TGTGCCAGCAGGGCCCCAGGGTCCTCAGGAAACACCATATATTTT. It encodes CASRAPGSSGNTIYF.